The source of this T cell receptor (beta chain) is a study of beta chain features in type 1 diabetes. Germline V gene data show CDR1 as LGHNA and CDR2 as YSLEER. J was trimmed by 6 bases and V by 0 bases; bases with no gene match: 12. The CDR3 has 18 residues. What was sequenced were expressed TCRB transcripts, since all of the isolated RNA had been reverse transcribed. Sequenced by immunoSEQ multiplex PCR; TCRdb stores in-frame clones only, minus some. The table shows more than 300,000 clones, with roughly 16% occurring only once. V gene TRBV4-3 combines with J gene TRBJ2-1; 9 positions match TRBD2. This clonotype was obtained from a woman between 18 and 29 years old in good health. The sequencing input was naive CD4+ T cells from blood. CDR3 bases: TGCGCCAGCAGCCAAGATTACACAGGGCGGGAGGGCCTCAATGAGCAGTTCTTC. Its translation is CASSQDYTGREGLNEQFF.